This T cell receptor beta chain was profiled in a study of vaccination effects on CD4 cells after COVID-19. Study-level information: From a couple of convalescent patients, samples were taken 16 days and one week before vaccination.

Germline V lookup: CDR1 SGHTA, CDR2 FQGTGA. This CDR3 is built from 14 residues. V was clipped by 4 bases and J by 6 bases; unmatched bases: 9. Assay: immunoSEQ multiplex PCR; the TCRdb copy retains only in-frame clones and omits some. The repertoire has under 50,000 clones, about 70% of them found once; the top ten carry roughly 12%. With regard to this clone: Its antigen is not identified.

The authors isolated CD4+ T cells after about 10 days of culture. The sample here was CD4+ T cells from PBMCs cultured without peptide, taken before COVID-19 vaccination. The receptor comes from a human donor who had a prior SARS-CoV-2 infection. The chain carries TRBV7-3 and TRBJ2-7, with 7 bases lining up with TRBD1. The CDR3 bases are TGTGCCAGCAGCTGGACAGGTGGTCTCAGCGAGCAGTACTTC. Amino acid sequence: CASSWTGGLSEQYF. The variable domain in full, with the rest retrieved from reference TRBV7-3 and TRBJ2-7, is GAGVSQTPSNKVTEKGKYVELRCDPISGHTALYWYRQSLGQGPEFLIYFQGTGAADDSGLPNDRFFAVRPEGSVSTLKIQRTERGDSAVYLCASSWTGGLSEQYFGPGTRLTVT.